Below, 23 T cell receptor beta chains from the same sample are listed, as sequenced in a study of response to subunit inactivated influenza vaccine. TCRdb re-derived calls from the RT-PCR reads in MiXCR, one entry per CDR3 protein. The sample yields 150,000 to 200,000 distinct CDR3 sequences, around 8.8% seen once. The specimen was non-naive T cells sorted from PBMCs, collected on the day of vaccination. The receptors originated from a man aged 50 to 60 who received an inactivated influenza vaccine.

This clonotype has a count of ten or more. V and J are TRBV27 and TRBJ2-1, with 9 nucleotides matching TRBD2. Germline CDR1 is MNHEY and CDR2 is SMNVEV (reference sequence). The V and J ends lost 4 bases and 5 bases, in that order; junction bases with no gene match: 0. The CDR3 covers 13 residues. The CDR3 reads CASSWTSDNEQFF. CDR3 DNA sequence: TGTGCCAGCAGTTGGACTAGCGACAATGAGCAGTTCTTC.

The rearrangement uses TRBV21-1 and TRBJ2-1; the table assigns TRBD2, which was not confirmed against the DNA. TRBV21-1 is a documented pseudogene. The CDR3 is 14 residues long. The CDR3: CASSQREDYNEQFF. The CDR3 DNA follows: TGTGCCAGCAGTCAGCGGGAGGATTACAATGAGCAGTTCTTC.

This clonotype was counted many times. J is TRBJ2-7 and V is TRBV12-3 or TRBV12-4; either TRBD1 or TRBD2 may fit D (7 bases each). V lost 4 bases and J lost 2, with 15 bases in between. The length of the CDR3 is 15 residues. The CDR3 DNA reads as TGTGCCAGCAGTTCAGGGGGGGCTTTAGCCTACGAGCAGTACTTC. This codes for CASSSGGALAYEQYF.

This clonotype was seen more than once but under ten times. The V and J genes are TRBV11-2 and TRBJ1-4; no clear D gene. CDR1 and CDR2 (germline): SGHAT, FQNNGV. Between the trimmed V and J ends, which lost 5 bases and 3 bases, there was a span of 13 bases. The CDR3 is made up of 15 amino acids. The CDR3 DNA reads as TGTGCCAGCAGCCCGGAGATAGGGTCTAATGAAAAACTGTTTTTT. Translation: CASSPEIGSNEKLFF.

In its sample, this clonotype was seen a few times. The CDR3 DNA sequence: TGTGCCAACGACACCACTGAAGCTTTCTTT. Translated: CANDTTEAFF. The chain couples TRBV6-2 or TRBV6-3 to TRBJ1-1; D gene uncertain. CDR1 and CDR2 (germline): MNHEY, SVGEGT. V was trimmed by 10 bases and J by 4 bases, leaving 7 bases between them. The CDR3 spans 10 residues.

The CDR3 loop reads CASSMGGYEQYF. CDR3 nucleotide sequence: TGTGCCAGTAGTATGGGGGGCTACGAGCAGTACTTC. The V gene is TRBV19, the J gene TRBJ2-7; tentatively, D is TRBD2 (6 bases). Trimming took off 3 bases at V and 3 bases at J, with 6 bases between the two ends. This CDR3 is 12 amino acids long. CDR1 is LNHDA, CDR2 SQIVND, per germline (reference sequence).

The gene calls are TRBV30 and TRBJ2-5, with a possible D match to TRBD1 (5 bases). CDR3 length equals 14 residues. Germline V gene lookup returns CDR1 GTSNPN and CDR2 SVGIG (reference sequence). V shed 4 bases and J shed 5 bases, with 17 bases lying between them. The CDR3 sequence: CAWKTQGFRETQYF. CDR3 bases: TGTGCCTGGAAGACCCAGGGATTCCGGGAGACCCAGTACTTC.

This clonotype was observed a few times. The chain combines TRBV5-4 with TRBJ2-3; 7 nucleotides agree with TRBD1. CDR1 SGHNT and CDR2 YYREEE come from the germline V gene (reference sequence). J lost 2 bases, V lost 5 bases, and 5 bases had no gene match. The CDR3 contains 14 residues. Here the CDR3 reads CASRNQGDTDTQYF. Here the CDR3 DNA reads TGTGCCAGCAGAAATCAGGGGGACACAGATACGCAGTATTTT.

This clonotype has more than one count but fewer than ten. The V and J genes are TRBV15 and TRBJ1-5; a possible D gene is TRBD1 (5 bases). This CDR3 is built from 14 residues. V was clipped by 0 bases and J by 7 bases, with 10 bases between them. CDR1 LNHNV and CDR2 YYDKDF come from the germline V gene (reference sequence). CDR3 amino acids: CATSRERGWQPQHF. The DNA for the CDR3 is TGTGCCACCAGCAGAGAGAGGGGATGGCAGCCCCAGCATTTT.

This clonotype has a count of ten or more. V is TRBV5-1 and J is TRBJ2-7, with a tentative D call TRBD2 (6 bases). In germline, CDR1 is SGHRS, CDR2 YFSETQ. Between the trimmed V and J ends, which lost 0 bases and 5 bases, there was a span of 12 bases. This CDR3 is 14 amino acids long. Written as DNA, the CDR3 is TGCGCCAGCAGCTTGGACCTCCCGGGGGACGAGCAGTACTTC. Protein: CASSLDLPGDEQYF.

The CDR3 loop is CSARDLRGHLGADTQYF. Here the CDR3 DNA reads TGCAGTGCTAGAGATCTCCGGGGACATCTTGGCGCAGATACGCAGTATTTT. This rearrangement joins TRBV20-1 to TRBJ2-3, with D maybe TRBD1 (6 bases). V lost 0 bases to trimming and J lost 4 bases, with 20 bases between them. The CDR3 is made up of 17 amino acids. CDR1 and CDR2 from the germline V gene are DFQATT and SNEGSKA (reference sequence).

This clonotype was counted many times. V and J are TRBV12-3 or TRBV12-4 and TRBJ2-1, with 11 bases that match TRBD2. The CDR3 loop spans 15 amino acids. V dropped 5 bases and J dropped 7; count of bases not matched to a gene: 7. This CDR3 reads CASSALAGGKNEQFF. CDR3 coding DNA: TGTGCCAGCAGTGCCCTAGCGGGGGGTAAGAATGAGCAGTTCTTC.

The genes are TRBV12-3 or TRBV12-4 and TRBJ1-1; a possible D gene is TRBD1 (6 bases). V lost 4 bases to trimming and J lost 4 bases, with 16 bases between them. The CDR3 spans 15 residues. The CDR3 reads CASSYKTGLGTEAFF. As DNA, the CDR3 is TGTGCCAGCAGTTATAAAACAGGGCTGGGCACTGAAGCTTTCTTT.

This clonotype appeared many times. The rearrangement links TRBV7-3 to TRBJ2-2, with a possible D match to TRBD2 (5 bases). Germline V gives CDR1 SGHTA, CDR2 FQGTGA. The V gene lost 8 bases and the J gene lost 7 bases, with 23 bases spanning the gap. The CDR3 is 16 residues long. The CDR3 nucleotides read TGTGCCAGCTCAAAATACGGGAATCAACGGGTCGGGGAGCTGTTTTTT. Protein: CASSKYGNQRVGELFF. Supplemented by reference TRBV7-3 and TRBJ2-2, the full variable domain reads GAGVSQTPSNKVTEKGKYVELRCDPISGHTALYWYRQSLGQGPEFLIYFQGTGAADDSGLPNDRFFAVRPEGSVSTLKIQRTERGDSAVYLCASSKYGNQRVGELFFGEGSRLTVL.

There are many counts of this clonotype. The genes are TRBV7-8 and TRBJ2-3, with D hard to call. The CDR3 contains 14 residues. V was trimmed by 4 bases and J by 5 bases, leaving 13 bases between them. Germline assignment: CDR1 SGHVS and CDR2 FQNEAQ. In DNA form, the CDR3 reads TGTGCCAGCAGCTCCTCACCCCCGCAAGATACGCAGTATTTT. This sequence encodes CASSSSPPQDTQYF.

The CDR3 is CASSLARTMATGRNEQFF. The CDR3 bases are TGTGCCAGCAGCTTAGCGCGCACCATGGCCACCGGACGCAATGAGCAGTTCTTC. The chain couples TRBV7-2 to TRBJ2-1, with D hard to call. The CDR3 has 18 residues. The ends were cut back, 0 bases at V and 6 bases at J, with 21 bases in the middle. Germline CDR1 is SGHTA and CDR2 is FQGNSA.

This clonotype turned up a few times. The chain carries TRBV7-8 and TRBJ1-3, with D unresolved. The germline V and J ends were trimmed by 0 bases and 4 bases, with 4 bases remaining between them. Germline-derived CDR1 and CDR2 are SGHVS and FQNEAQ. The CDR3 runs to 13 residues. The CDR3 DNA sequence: TGTGCCAGCAGCTTAGCGCACGGAAACACCATATATTTT. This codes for CASSLAHGNTIYF. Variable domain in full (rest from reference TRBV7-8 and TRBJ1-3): GAGVSQSPRYKVAKRGQDVALRCDPISGHVSLFWYQQALGQGPEFLTYFQNEAQLDKSGLPSDRFFAERPEGSVSTLKIQRTQQEDSAVYLCASSLAHGNTIYFGEGSWLTVV.

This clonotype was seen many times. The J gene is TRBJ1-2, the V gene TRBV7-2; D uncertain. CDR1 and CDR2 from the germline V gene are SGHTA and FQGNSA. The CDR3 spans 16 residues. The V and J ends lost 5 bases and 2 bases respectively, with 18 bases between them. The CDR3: CASSPDPWPGNYGYTF. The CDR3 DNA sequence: TGTGCCAGCAGCCCCGATCCTTGGCCGGGGAACTATGGCTACACCTTC.

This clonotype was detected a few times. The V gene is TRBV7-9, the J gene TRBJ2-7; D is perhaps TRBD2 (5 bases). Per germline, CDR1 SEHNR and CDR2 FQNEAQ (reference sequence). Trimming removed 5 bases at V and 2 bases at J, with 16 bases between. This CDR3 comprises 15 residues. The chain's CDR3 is CASSADWQNPYEQYF. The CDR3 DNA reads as TGTGCCAGCAGCGCGGACTGGCAAAACCCCTACGAGCAGTACTTC.

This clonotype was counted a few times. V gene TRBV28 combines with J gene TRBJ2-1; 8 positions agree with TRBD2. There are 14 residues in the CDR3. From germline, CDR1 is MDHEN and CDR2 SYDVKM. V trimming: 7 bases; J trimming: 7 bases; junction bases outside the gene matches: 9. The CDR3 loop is CASTPAGVRNEQFF. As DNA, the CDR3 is TGTGCCAGCACCCCAGCGGGGGTCCGAAATGAGCAGTTCTTC.

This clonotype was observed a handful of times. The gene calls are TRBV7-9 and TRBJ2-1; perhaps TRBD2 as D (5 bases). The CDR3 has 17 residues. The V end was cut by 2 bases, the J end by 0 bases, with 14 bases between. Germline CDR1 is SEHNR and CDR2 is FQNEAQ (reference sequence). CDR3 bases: TGTGCCAGCAGCTTAACCAAGCGGTCTAGCTCCTACAATGAGCAGTTCTTC. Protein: CASSLTKRSSSYNEQFF.

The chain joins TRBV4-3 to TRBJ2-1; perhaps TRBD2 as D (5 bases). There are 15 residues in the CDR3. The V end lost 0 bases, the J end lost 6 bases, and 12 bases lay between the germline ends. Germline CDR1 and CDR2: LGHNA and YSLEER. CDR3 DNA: TGCGCCAGCAGCCAAGAGTCTAGCTCGGGCAATGAGCAGTTCTTC. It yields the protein CASSQESSSGNEQFF.

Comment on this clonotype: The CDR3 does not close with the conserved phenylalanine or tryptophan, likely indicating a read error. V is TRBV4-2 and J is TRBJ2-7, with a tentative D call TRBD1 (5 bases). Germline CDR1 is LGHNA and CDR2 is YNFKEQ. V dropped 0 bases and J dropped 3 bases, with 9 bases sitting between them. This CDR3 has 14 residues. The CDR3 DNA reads TGTGCCAGCAGCCAAGATCCGGACAACTACGAGCAGTACATC. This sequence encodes CASSQDPDNYEQYI.